The rows below give T cell receptor beta chains drawn from one sample of a study of cytomegalovirus exposure and HLA in healthy donors. Data came from immunoSEQ multiplex PCR; TCRdb stores just in-frame clones and leaves some out. The sample shows nearly 300,000 clones, 70% to 90% of them seen only once. The specimen sequenced was PBMCs. The receptors were sampled from a man between 35 and 55 years old in good health and CMV-seropositive. The CDR3 runs from the conserved cysteine through the conserved F or W. The size field is filled for only some rows; it gives once, few, many or a size class.

j_call	clone_size	v_call	cdr3_aa
TRBJ1-3	-	TRBV28	CASSLTPRGNTIYF
TRBJ2-7	-	TRBV4-3	CASSQENVGLAGGFSYEQYF
TRBJ2-3	-	TRBV6-1	CASRGLATSTDTQYF
TRBJ2-7	-	TRBV13	CASSPGTSSYEQYF
TRBJ2-5	-	TRBV5-1	CASSPRTGLMETQYF
TRBJ1-5	-	TRBV28	CASSLFADSSYQPQHF
TRBJ2-5	-	TRBV28	CASSLLAGEGEETQYF
TRBJ1-1	-	TRBV19	CASSIPGHTEAFF
TRBJ2-7	-	TRBV11-2	CASSPPGLAVSYEQYF
TRBJ1-5	once	TRBV28	CASSTRGSSNQPQHF
TRBJ2-6	few	TRBV6-5	CASSYSTGTPNVLTF
TRBJ2-7	-	TRBV27	CASSLLRTGFYEQYF
TRBJ1-5	-	TRBV27	CASSRHFGQPQHF
TRBJ1-1	-	TRBV9	CASSVGRDRDTEAFF
TRBJ1-5	-	TRBV29-1	CSVEVEGDQPQHF
TRBJ2-7	-	TRBV5-1	CASSLEADYYEQYF
TRBJ2-5	-	TRBV19	CASSIPSGRQTQYF
TRBJ2-7	-	TRBV5-1	CASRATGYEQYF
TRBJ1-4	-	TRBV9	CASSVGGGNEKLFF
TRBJ1-1	-	TRBV2	CASSESHFSNTEAFF
TRBJ1-2	once	TRBV7-3	CASSLIRERPHGYTF
TRBJ2-7	-	TRBV28	CASSSSYEQYF
TRBJ1-5	-	TRBV2	CASSDGQGSNQPQHF
TRBJ1-2	-	TRBV5-4	CASSWTGGRYGYTF
TRBJ2-5	-	TRBV30	CAWSVKGQGRTLQETQYF
TRBJ1-5	-	TRBV2	CASSGPGHYQPQHF
TRBJ1-2	-	TRBV30	CAWDDRRANYGYTF
TRBJ1-2	-	TRBV7-3	CASSPRVDSFRDGYTF
TRBJ2-4	few	TRBV13	CASSLPSGRAKNIQYF
TRBJ2-3	-	TRBV6-5	CASSFSGRATDTQYF
TRBJ1-1	-	TRBV13	CASSLAPGGRYTEAFF
TRBJ2-1	-	TRBV29-1	CSVPRGGAYYNEQFF
TRBJ1-1	few	TRBV18	CASSPPGGGGTEAFF
TRBJ2-7	-	TRBV27	CASSLTSGSYEQYF
TRBJ2-7	-	TRBV14	CASSQIQADSYEQYF
TRBJ2-7	-	TRBV13	CASTPGRQGAGEQYF
TRBJ2-3	-	TRBV19	CASSIGLAVLTDTQYF